Listed here are 7 T cell receptor beta chains from one sample, sequenced in a study of CD8 T cells in ankylosing spondylitis. Study results and caveats: Ankylosing spondylitis blood seemed to carry a telltale TCR beta motif made of fewer than 10 highly homologous variants.

These receptors' antigens are unknown. Each CDR3 protein is one row after TCRdb ran MiXCR on the 5' RACE reads. The table lists around 440,000 distinct CDR3 sequences, roughly 15% of them singletons. Sequencing was done on a sample of blood, either unsorted or a sorted T cell fraction (not recorded which). The receptors shown here come from a male donor with ankylosing spondylitis.

V usage is TRBV11-2 and J usage is TRBJ2-5; TRBD1 might be the D (6 bases). V dropped 3 bases and J dropped 5 bases, with 13 bases sitting between them. The CDR3 spans 14 residues. The germline CDR1 and CDR2 sequences are SGHAT and FQNNGV. CDR3 amino acids: CASSFSGQGETQYF. DNA for the CDR3: TGTGCCAGCAGCTTTTCGGGGCAGGGGGAGACCCAGTACTTC.

The V gene is TRBV7-3, the J gene TRBJ2-2; the D is unclear. The CDR3 sequence is 13 residues long. The V and J ends lost 4 bases and 4 bases respectively, with 7 bases between them. The germline V gene encodes CDR1 SGHTA and CDR2 FQGTGA. CDR3: CASSSQATGELFF. As DNA, the CDR3 is TGTGCCAGCAGCTCACAAGCCACCGGGGAGCTGTTTTTT.

This clonotype was seen more than once but under ten times. J is TRBJ2-2 and V is TRBV6-1; 8 bases agree with TRBD1. CDR3 length: 16 amino acids. V gave up 8 bases and J gave up 0 bases; unmatched junction bases: 8. CDR1 MNHNS and CDR2 SASEGT come from the germline V gene. CDR3 amino acids: CASGGKTGANTGELFF. The CDR3 DNA sequence: TGTGCCAGCGGGGGAAAGACAGGGGCGAACACCGGGGAGCTGTTTTTT.

V is TRBV15 and J is TRBJ2-2; possible D gene TRBD2, 5 bases. The CDR3 has 15 amino acids. Germline V gene data show CDR1 as LNHNV and CDR2 as YYDKDF (reference sequence). With 3 bases removed from V and 6 bases from J, the gap between germline ends came to 14 bases. CDR3 region: CATSSTPGGAGELFF. The CDR3, as DNA: TGTGCCACCAGCAGTACCCCAGGAGGCGCCGGGGAGCTGTTTTTT.

This clonotype was seen a few times. The chain joins TRBV24-1 to TRBJ1-2; TRBD1 matches at 7 bases. CDR1 KGHDR and CDR2 SFDVKD come from the germline V gene. The J segment lost 2 bases and the V segment lost 5 bases, leaving 4 bases of the junction unmatched. CDR3 length: 14 residues. The CDR3 coding sequence is TGTGCCACCAGTGGGCTGGGACAGAACTATGGCTACACCTTC. It yields the protein CATSGLGQNYGYTF.

This clonotype has more than one count but fewer than ten. This chain links TRBV28 with TRBJ1-3; 8 bases align to TRBD1. V dropped 5 bases and J dropped 0; count of bases not matched to a gene: 9. Germline CDR1 is MDHEN and CDR2 is SYDVKM. There are 17 residues in the CDR3. The CDR3 protein is CASSLLGQGLSGNTIYF. The CDR3 nucleotides read TGTGCCAGCAGTCTCCTCGGACAGGGCCTCTCTGGAAACACCATATATTTT.

V gene TRBV20-1 combines with J gene TRBJ2-7; D gene unclear. This CDR3 has 13 residues. Germline-derived CDR1 and CDR2 are DFQATT and SNEGSKA (reference sequence). V lost 5 bases and J 0 bases, leaving 11 bases between the germline ends. CDR3 in amino acids: CSALRPDSYEQYF. DNA for the CDR3: TGCAGTGCTCTGCGTCCTGACTCCTACGAGCAGTACTTC.